These 14 T cell receptor beta chains share one sample of origin, sequenced in a study of blood T cell repertoires in COVID-19. Repertoires were generated with immunoSEQ multiplex PCR, while TCRdb's copy carries only in-frame clones and drops some. The table includes approximately 230,000 clones, more than 75% detected once. Sequencing used PBMCs or T cells enriched from blood (not recorded which). Receptors originate from a middle-aged man who had recovered from COVID-19.

The J gene is TRBJ2-3, the V gene TRBV18; TRBD1 aligns across 7 bases. CDR1 is KGHSH, CDR2 LQKENI, per germline. V gave up 6 bases and J gave up 3 bases; unmatched junction bases: 6. The CDR3 loop spans 14 amino acids. CDR3: CASSPPTGTDTQYF. DNA of the CDR3: TGTGCCAGCTCCCCCCCGACAGGGACAGATACGCAGTATTTT.

This clone was observed a handful of times. The rearrangement uses TRBV19 and TRBJ1-1, with a tentative D call TRBD1 (6 bases). Germline V CDR1 and CDR2: LNHDA, SQIVND (reference sequence). The CDR3 consists of 13 residues. V was trimmed by 6 bases and J by 6 bases, leaving 14 bases between them. CDR3 nucleotides: TGTGCCAGTAGCTCACAGGGTTTCCCTGAAGCTTTCTTT. Protein sequence: CASSSQGFPEAFF.

V is TRBV14 and J is TRBJ2-7; the D gene is possibly TRBD1 (7 bases). The CDR3 contains 14 residues. Germline values: CDR1 SGHDN, CDR2 FVKESK. V gave up 3 bases and J gave up 6 bases, with 15 bases separating them. CDR3 DNA: TGTGCCAGCAGCCACCAGGGGGGTATCCGCGAGCAGTACTTC. Its translation is CASSHQGGIREQYF.

The chain is built from TRBV29-1 and TRBJ1-4; TRBD1 is a possible D gene (5 bases). Germline CDR1 SQVTM, CDR2 ANQGSEA. With 7 bases removed from V and 8 bases from J, the gap between germline ends came to 17 bases. The CDR3 has 13 amino acids. The DNA of the CDR3 is TGCAGCGCAGGGCCAGGGTCTCGGGAAAAACTGTTTTTT. It is translated as CSAGPGSREKLFF.

The chain joins TRBV5-1 to TRBJ1-2; D is undetermined. The CDR3 spans 16 residues. Looked up from germline, CDR1 is SGHRS and CDR2 is YFSETQ. Trimming removed 0 bases at V and 8 bases at J, with 20 bases between. Here the CDR3 DNA reads TGCGCCAGCAGCTTGGGGTCGAACTCACACACCGGGGGCTACACCTTC. Its translation: CASSLGSNSHTGGYTF.

This sequence joins TRBV2 and TRBJ1-4; a weak D match, TRBD1 (5 bases). Germline V gene data show CDR1 as SNHLY and CDR2 as FYNNEI. The CDR3 is 11 residues long. The V end lost 8 bases, the J end lost 8 bases, and 9 bases lay between the germline ends. DNA for the CDR3: TGTGCCAGCGCAGGGTACGAAAAACTGTTTTTT. Translated: CASAGYEKLFF.

The J gene is TRBJ1-1, the V gene TRBV6-6; 7 positions agree with TRBD1. The junction had 2 bases not matched to a gene; V was cut back by 4 bases and J by 3 bases. From germline, CDR1 is MNHNY and CDR2 SVGAGI (reference sequence). This CDR3 is built from 13 residues. Here the CDR3 reads CASSLDRDTEAFF. The DNA for the CDR3 is TGTGCCAGCAGTTTAGACAGGGACACTGAAGCTTTCTTT.

This chain uses TRBV6-2 or TRBV6-3 with TRBJ2-3; D is perhaps TRBD2 (6 bases). Germline V gene data show CDR1 as MNHEY and CDR2 as SVGEGT. The CDR3 totals 13 residues. Deletions cut 4 bases from V and 8 bases from J, with 13 bases between. The CDR3 nucleotides are TGTGCCAGCAGTTTTCGGCAGGAGGGTACGCAGTATTTT. This gives the protein CASSFRQEGTQYF.

In its sample, this clone was seen a few times. V gene TRBV30 combines with J gene TRBJ1-2; the D is unclear. Trimming left V 0 bases short and J 6 bases short, with 20 bases between. Per the germline V gene, CDR1 is GTSNPN and CDR2 is SVGIG (reference sequence). The CDR3 runs 16 residues. The CDR3 region has the DNA TGTGCCTGGAGTGTACCGGGTAAGGAGAGGCTGGATGGCTACACCTTC. Protein product: CAWSVPGKERLDGYTF.

Only one count was recorded for this clone. This chain joins TRBV20-1 and TRBJ2-3; 11 nucleotides align to TRBD2. Trimming removed 3 bases from V and 3 bases from J; junction bases left unmatched: 8. This CDR3 has 16 residues. Per germline, CDR1 DFQATT and CDR2 SNEGSKA (reference sequence). CDR3 in DNA: TGCAGTGCTAGTTTGGCTAGCGGGGGGATAACAGATACGCAGTATTTT. Translating it yields CSASLASGGITDTQYF.

The V and J genes are TRBV11-1 and TRBJ2-2; 9 bases map to TRBD2. V dropped 3 bases and J dropped 3; count of bases not matched to a gene: 5. CDR1 and CDR2 from the germline V gene are SGHAT and FQDESV (reference sequence). The CDR3 spans 16 residues. The DNA for the CDR3 is TGTGCCAGCAGCTTGCGGGGGGGGCCTGACACCGGGGAGCTGTTTTTT. This translates into CASSLRGGPDTGELFF. Full variable domain (remainder filled in from reference TRBV11-1 and TRBJ2-2): EAEVAQSPRYKITEKSQAVAFWCDPISGHATLYWYRQILGQGPELLVQFQDESVVDDSQLPKDRFSAERLKGVDSTLKIQPAELGDSAMYLCASSLRGGPDTGELFFGEGSRLTVL.

The chain joins TRBV5-1 to TRBJ2-2; 11 positions match TRBD2. The CDR3 runs 16 residues. V lost 5 bases to trimming and J lost 2 bases; unmatched junction nucleotides: 5. The germline gives CDR1 SGHRS, CDR2 YFSETQ. CDR3 in DNA: TGCGCCAGCAGGCGTACTAGCGGGGGTAACACCGGGGAGCTGTTTTTT. Protein: CASRRTSGGNTGELFF.

To note about this clone: Other DNA sequences from this sample encode an identical CDR3 as well. The gene calls are TRBV2 and TRBJ1-6; the D gene is possibly TRBD1 (6 bases). Trimming removed 4 bases from V and 5 bases from J, with 9 bases in between. The CDR3 consists of 14 residues. Looked up from germline, CDR1 is SNHLY and CDR2 is FYNNEI. The CDR3: CASSGSGDNSPLHF. CDR3 bases: TGTGCCAGCAGTGGGTCAGGGGATAATTCACCCCTCCACTTT.

This sequence joins TRBV18 and TRBJ1-2, with 12 bases identical to TRBD1. The germline V gene encodes CDR1 KGHSH and CDR2 LQKENI. The J segment lost 4 bases and the V segment lost 1 base, leaving 7 bases of the junction unmatched. This CDR3 is built from 17 residues. The CDR3 DNA reads TGTGCCAGCTCACCACTGACGGGACAGGGGGCGGTCTATGGCTACACCTTC. It translates to CASSPLTGQGAVYGYTF.